Presented here are 14 T cell receptor beta chains from one specimen sequenced in a study of blood T cell repertoires in COVID-19. TCRdb's copy holds only in-frame clones and misses some; the assay was immunoSEQ multiplex PCR. This sample yields fewer than 300,000 clones, of which 70% to 85% are seen a single time; over 1.1% belongs to the top ten. Sequenced input: peripheral blood. The receptors stem from a human donor with COVID-19, enrolled during active disease. The donor label of this sample is uncertain.

This rearrangement joins TRBV7-2 to TRBJ1-6; 9 bases line up with TRBD1. This CDR3 spans 19 amino acids. Looked up from germline, CDR1 is SGHTA and CDR2 is FQGNSA. J was trimmed by 10 bases and V by 3 bases; bases with no gene match: 19. DNA of the CDR3: TGTGCCAGCAGCTTTAGGCCACCGGACCGGGGGACAGGGATGTCACCCCTCCACTTT. Translation gives CASSFRPPDRGTGMSPLHF.

This chain connects TRBV30 to TRBJ1-2, with D uncertain. The CDR3 covers 16 residues. Germline CDR1 and CDR2: GTSNPN and SVGIG (reference sequence). Trimming removed 3 bases at V and 7 bases at J, with 24 bases between. This CDR3 reads CAWSPDRLRGGSGYTF. The CDR3 nucleotides read TGTGCCTGGAGCCCGGACCGATTACGGGGTGGATCTGGCTACACCTTC.

Here the CDR3 reads CASELRRDRGLGEQYF. The CDR3 nucleotides read TGTGCCAGCGAGCTCCGCCGGGACAGGGGGTTAGGTGAGCAGTACTTC. The rearrangement uses TRBV2 and TRBJ2-7; TRBD1 aligns across 11 bases. V shed 8 bases and J 7 bases; nucleotides not matched to a gene: 16. The CDR3 contains 16 residues. From germline, CDR1 is SNHLY and CDR2 FYNNEI.

This clone was observed at least ten times. V usage is TRBV29-1 and J usage is TRBJ2-5, with 7 bases identical to TRBD2. Germline V gene data show CDR1 as SQVTM and CDR2 as ANQGSEA. The J segment lost 5 bases and the V segment lost 2 bases, leaving 11 bases of the junction unmatched. The length of the CDR3 is 15 residues. The CDR3 protein is CSVETREAYGETQYF. The CDR3 DNA reads as TGCAGCGTTGAAACTCGGGAGGCTTACGGGGAGACCCAGTACTTC.

This chain connects TRBV7-8 to TRBJ2-7; 7 bases map to TRBD1. The junction had 6 bases not matched to a gene; V was cut back by 2 bases and J by 5 bases. Germline CDR1 is SGHVS and CDR2 is FQNEAQ. The CDR3 is 14 residues long. The CDR3 spells CASSLLDRAHEQYF. CDR3 in DNA: TGTGCCAGCAGCTTATTAGACAGGGCCCACGAGCAGTACTTC.

CDR3 nucleotide sequence: TGTGCCAGTTCTAGAACGGAGGTTGGCGGCTACACCTTC. Residues: CASSRTEVGGYTF. The V gene is TRBV9, the J gene TRBJ1-2; D not certain. CDR1 is SGDLS, CDR2 YYNGEE, per germline. With 8 bases removed from V and 8 bases from J, the gap between germline ends came to 19 bases. The CDR3 has 13 amino acids.

The chain recombines TRBV7-9 with TRBJ2-5, with D unclear. Per the germline V gene, CDR1 is SEHNR and CDR2 is FQNEAQ (reference sequence). CDR3 size: 15 residues. The V end was cut by 1 base, the J end by 7 bases, with 16 bases between. The DNA of the CDR3 is TGTGCCAGCAGCTTAGTTAGTAGTACGGCAGGGACCCAGTACTTC. Translated, it gives CASSLVSSTAGTQYF.

The chain is built from TRBV5-1 and TRBJ1-2; possible D gene TRBD1, 5 bases. The CDR3 length is 16 residues. Per germline, CDR1 SGHRS and CDR2 YFSETQ. The V gene lost 4 bases and the J gene lost 4 bases, with 20 bases spanning the gap. CDR3 protein: CASSPRRGDGGYGYTF. DNA of the CDR3: TGCGCCAGCAGCCCGAGGAGGGGTGACGGCGGCTATGGCTACACCTTC.

The gene calls are TRBV7-9 and TRBJ1-1, with unresolved D. The V end was cut by 1 base, the J end by 11 bases, with 14 bases between. The CDR3 covers 13 residues. In germline, CDR1 is SEHNR, CDR2 FQNEAQ (reference sequence). The CDR3 loop is CASSLDFGVEAFF. Here the CDR3 DNA reads TGTGCCAGCAGCTTAGATTTCGGGGTAGAGGCTTTCTTT.

The gene calls are TRBV5-1 and TRBJ2-5; 13 bases line up with TRBD2. V lost 4 bases, J lost 3 bases, and 9 bases stayed unmatched. The V gene's germline CDR1 is SGHRS and CDR2 YFSETQ. CDR3 length: 17 residues. In DNA, the CDR3 is TGCGCCAGCAGCCCTAACCGCGGGACTAGCGGGGAAGAGACCCAGTACTTC. This gives the protein CASSPNRGTSGEETQYF.

This clone appeared a few times. The chain recombines TRBV4-1 with TRBJ2-7; tentative D call: TRBD1 (5 bases). This CDR3 contains 16 residues. V dropped 0 bases and J dropped 0 bases, with 12 bases sitting between them. Germline assignment: CDR1 MGHRA and CDR2 YSYEKL. The CDR3 sequence: CASSQDRWQGSYEQYF. The CDR3 nucleotides are TGCGCCAGCAGCCAAGATAGGTGGCAGGGCTCCTACGAGCAGTACTTC.

V and J are TRBV6-5 and TRBJ1-1; the D is unclear. Looked up from germline, CDR1 is MNHEY and CDR2 is SVGAGI. Trimming stripped 2 bases from V and 7 bases from J, with 11 bases between. This CDR3 contains 13 residues. This CDR3 is CASSYGETYEAFF. The CDR3 nucleotides read TGTGCCAGCAGTTACGGGGAGACGTATGAAGCTTTCTTT.

J is TRBJ1-4 and V is TRBV30, with a possible D match to TRBD1 (6 bases). The V gene's germline CDR1 is GTSNPN and CDR2 SVGIG (reference sequence). The V and J ends lost 1 base and 6 bases respectively, with 15 bases between them. This CDR3 is 15 amino acids long. The CDR3 loop is CAWSDNTGTYEKLFF. CDR3 coding DNA: TGTGCCTGGAGTGACAATACAGGGACGTATGAAAAACTGTTTTTT.

The V gene is TRBV19, the J gene TRBJ2-1, with 13 bases lining up with TRBD2. CDR1 and CDR2 from the germline V gene are LNHDA and SQIVND (reference sequence). The CDR3 length is 16 residues. Germline trimming cut 5 bases from V and 0 bases from J; bases unmatched to any gene: 1. The CDR3 loop is CASSGTSGTSYNEQFF. CDR3 sequence (DNA): TGTGCCAGTAGTGGGACTAGCGGGACCTCCTACAATGAGCAGTTCTTC.